The rows below give T cell receptor beta chains drawn from one sample of a study of blood T cell repertoires in COVID-19. This table comes from immunoSEQ multiplex PCR, and its TCRdb copy is limited to in-frame clones, with some not included. The repertoire has about 160,000 clones, 80% to 90% of them found once; the top ten carry approximately 3.5%. Source material: peripheral blood. These receptors were taken from a man in his 70s with acute or convalescent COVID-19. The CDR3 runs from the conserved cysteine through the conserved F or W. A D gene is named only where the DNA matches it firmly. Only part of the rows carry a size: once, few, many, or a class if the clone is expanded.

j_call d_call clone_size v_call cdr3_aa cdr3_nt
TRBJ2-7 - - TRBV4-2 CASSPLGGEIYEQYF TGTGCCAGCAGCCCGTTAGGGGGTGAAATCTACGAGCAGTACTTC
TRBJ2-3 TRBD1 - TRBV5-8 CASRTGGSTDTQYF TGTGCCAGCCGGACAGGGGGTAGCACAGATACGCAGTATTTT
TRBJ1-4 TRBD1 - TRBV5-1 CASSSGAGGAYEKLFF TGCGCCAGCAGCTCTGGAGCAGGGGGTGCCTACGAAAAACTGTTTTTT
TRBJ2-5 TRBD1 once TRBV25-1 CASSEDTGAQTQYF TGTGCCAGCAGTGAAGATACAGGGGCCCAGACCCAGTACTTC
TRBJ2-7 TRBD2 - TRBV28 CASSTPISGGGLGDPYEQYF TGTGCCAGCAGTACCCCGATTAGCGGGGGGGGGCTCGGAGACCCCTACGAGCAGTACTTC
TRBJ2-2 TRBD1 - TRBV19 CATGQGGRGELFF TGTGCCACAGGACAGGGCGGGCGGGGGGAGCTGTTTTTT
TRBJ2-3 TRBD2 - TRBV4-3 CASSQSASGSPTDTQYF TGCGCCAGCAGCCAATCGGCGAGCGGGAGCCCCACAGATACGCAGTATTTT
TRBJ2-1 TRBD2 once TRBV6-5 CASSPSSGTRAFF TGTGCCAGCAGTCCGTCCTCCGGGACTAGGGCGTTCTTC
TRBJ2-7 TRBD2 - TRBV19 CASSISGRTSYEQYF TGTGCCAGTAGTATTAGCGGGAGAACATCCTACGAGCAGTACTTC
TRBJ2-1 TRBD2 - TRBV19 CASSIKGGTRERNEQFF TGTGCCAGTAGTATAAAGGGGGGGACTAGGGAAAGGAATGAGCAGTTCTTC
TRBJ2-1 TRBD2 - TRBV6-6 CASSQGLAGYNEQFF TGTGCCAGCAGTCAGGGACTAGCGGGTTACAATGAGCAGTTCTTC
TRBJ1-2 TRBD1 - TRBV28 CASSSTGQEPGGGYTF TGTGCCAGCAGTTCCACCGGGCAGGAGCCAGGGGGGGGCTACACCTTC
TRBJ2-1 TRBD2 - TRBV18 CASSPKLAGGLYEQFF TGTGCCAGCTCACCCAAACTAGCGGGAGGATTGTATGAGCAGTTCTTC
TRBJ2-1 TRBD2 - TRBV11-2 CASSLGLAGIYNEQFF TGTGCCAGCAGCTTGGGACTAGCGGGGATCTACAATGAGCAGTTCTTC
TRBJ1-1 TRBD1 - TRBV7-2 CASTEDRVGTEAFF TGTGCCAGCACCGAGGACAGGGTGGGCACTGAAGCTTTCTTT
TRBJ2-3 TRBD2 - TRBV6-4 CASSRLATSTDTQYF TGTGCCAGCAGCCGACTAGCGACTAGCACAGATACGCAGTATTTT
TRBJ2-1 TRBD1 - TRBV19 CASKIDREIYNEQFF TGTGCCAGTAAAATCGACAGGGAAATTTACAATGAGCAGTTCTTC
TRBJ1-1 - - TRBV6-5 CASSYRGSNTEAFF TGTGCCAGCAGTTACAGAGGGTCCAACACTGAAGCTTTCTTT
TRBJ1-4 - - TRBV5-1 CASSTSDRATNEKLFF TGCGCCAGCAGCACCTCGGACAGAGCAACTAATGAAAAACTGTTTTTT
TRBJ2-1 - - TRBV5-6 CASSLGWTGSSYNEQFF TGTGCCAGCAGCCTCGGCTGGACTGGCTCTTCCTACAATGAGCAGTTCTTC
TRBJ2-3 - - TRBV27 CASSLSGGNTDTQYF TGTGCCAGCAGTTTATCAGGGGGAAACACAGATACGCAGTATTTT
TRBJ2-5 - - TRBV27 CASSLNRGTETQYF TGTGCCAGCAGTTTAAACCGGGGGACGGAGACCCAGTACTTC
TRBJ1-1 - once TRBV10-3 CAISEVAHNTEAFF TGTGCCATCAGTGAAGTGGCACATAACACTGAAGCTTTCTTT
TRBJ1-2 - - TRBV6-5 CASSSPQVNYGYTF TGTGCCAGCAGTTCGCCACAGGTTAACTATGGCTACACCTTC